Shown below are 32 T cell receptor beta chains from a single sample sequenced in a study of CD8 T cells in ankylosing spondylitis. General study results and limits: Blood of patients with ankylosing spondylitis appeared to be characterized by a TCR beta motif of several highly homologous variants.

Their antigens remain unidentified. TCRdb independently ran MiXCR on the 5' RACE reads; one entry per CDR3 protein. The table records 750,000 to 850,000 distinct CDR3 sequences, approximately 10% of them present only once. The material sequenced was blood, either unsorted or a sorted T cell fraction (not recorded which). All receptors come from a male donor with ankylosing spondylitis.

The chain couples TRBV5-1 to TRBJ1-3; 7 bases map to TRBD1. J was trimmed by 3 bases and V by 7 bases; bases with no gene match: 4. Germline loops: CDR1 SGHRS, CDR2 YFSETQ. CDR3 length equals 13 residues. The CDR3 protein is CASGDRVGNTIYF. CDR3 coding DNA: TGCGCCAGCGGTGACAGGGTTGGAAACACCATATATTTT.

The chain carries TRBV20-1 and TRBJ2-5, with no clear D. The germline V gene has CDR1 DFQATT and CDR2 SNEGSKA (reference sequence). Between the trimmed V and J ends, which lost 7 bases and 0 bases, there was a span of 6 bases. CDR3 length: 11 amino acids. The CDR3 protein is CSVSYQETQYF. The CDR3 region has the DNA TGCAGTGTGTCTTACCAAGAGACCCAGTACTTC.

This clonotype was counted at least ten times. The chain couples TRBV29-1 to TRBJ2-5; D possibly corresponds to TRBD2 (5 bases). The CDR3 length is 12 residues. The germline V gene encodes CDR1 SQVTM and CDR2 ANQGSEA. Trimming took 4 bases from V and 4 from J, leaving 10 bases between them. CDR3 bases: TGCAGCGTTGTTGGGGAGTCAGAGACCCAGTACTTC. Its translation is CSVVGESETQYF.

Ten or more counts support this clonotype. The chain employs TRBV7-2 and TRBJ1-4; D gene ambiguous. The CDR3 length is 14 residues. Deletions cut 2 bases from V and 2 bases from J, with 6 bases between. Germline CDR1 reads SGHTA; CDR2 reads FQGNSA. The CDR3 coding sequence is TGTGCCAGCAGCTTACGAGGCACTAATGAAAAACTGTTTTTT. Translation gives CASSLRGTNEKLFF.

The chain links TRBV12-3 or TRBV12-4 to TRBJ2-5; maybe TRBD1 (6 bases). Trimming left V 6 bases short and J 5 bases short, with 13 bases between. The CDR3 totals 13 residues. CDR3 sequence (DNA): TGTGCCAGCAGCAAACAGGGTTCGGAGACCCAGTACTTC. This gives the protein CASSKQGSETQYF.

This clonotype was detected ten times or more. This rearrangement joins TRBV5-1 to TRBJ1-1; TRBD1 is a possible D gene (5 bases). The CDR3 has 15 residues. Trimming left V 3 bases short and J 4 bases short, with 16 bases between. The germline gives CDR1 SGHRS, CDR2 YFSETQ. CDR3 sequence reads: CASSSGAGRSTEAFF. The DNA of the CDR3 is TGCGCCAGCAGCTCGGGTGCAGGGAGGAGCACTGAAGCTTTCTTT.

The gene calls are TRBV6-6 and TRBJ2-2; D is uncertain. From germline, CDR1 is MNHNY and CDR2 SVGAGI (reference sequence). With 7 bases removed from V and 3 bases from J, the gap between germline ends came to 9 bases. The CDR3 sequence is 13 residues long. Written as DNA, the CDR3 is TGTGCCAGCACCCGGGCGCACACCGGGGAGCTGTTTTTT. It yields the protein CASTRAHTGELFF.

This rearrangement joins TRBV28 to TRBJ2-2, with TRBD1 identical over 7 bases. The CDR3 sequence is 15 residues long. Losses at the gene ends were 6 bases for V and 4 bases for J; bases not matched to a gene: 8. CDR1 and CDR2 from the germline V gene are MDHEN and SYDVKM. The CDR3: CASSRSGQFTGELFF. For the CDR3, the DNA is TGTGCCAGCAGCCGATCGGGACAGTTCACCGGGGAGCTGTTTTTT.

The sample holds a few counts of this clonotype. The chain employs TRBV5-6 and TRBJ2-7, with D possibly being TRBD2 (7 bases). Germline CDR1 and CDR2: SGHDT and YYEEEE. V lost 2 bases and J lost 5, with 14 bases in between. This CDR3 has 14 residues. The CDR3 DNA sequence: TGTGCCAGCAGCTTCGGGGGGCGAAGACACGAGCAGTACTTC. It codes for CASSFGGRRHEQYF.

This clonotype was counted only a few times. CDR3 loop: CASSYSGRPSYEQYF. The CDR3 DNA reads TGTGCCAGCAGTTATAGCGGGAGGCCCTCCTACGAGCAGTACTTC. The chain recombines TRBV6-5 with TRBJ2-7; 10 bases are a match to TRBD2. Germline CDR1 is MNHEY and CDR2 is SVGAGI. The CDR3 extends over 15 amino acids. With 3 bases clipped from V and 0 bases from J, the junction kept 2 bases outside the gene matches.

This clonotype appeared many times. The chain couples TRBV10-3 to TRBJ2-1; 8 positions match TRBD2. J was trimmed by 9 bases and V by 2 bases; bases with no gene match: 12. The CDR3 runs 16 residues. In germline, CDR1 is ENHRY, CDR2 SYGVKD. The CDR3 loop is CAISENRGSGMTEQFF. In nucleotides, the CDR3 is TGTGCCATCAGTGAGAATCGAGGTAGCGGGATGACTGAGCAGTTCTTC.

CDR3 protein: CASSKVLSYEQYF. CDR3 nucleotide sequence: TGTGCCAGCAGCAAAGTACTCTCCTACGAGCAGTACTTC. The V gene is TRBV21-1, the J gene TRBJ2-7. TRBV21-1 is assigned pseudogene status. This CDR3 contains 13 residues.

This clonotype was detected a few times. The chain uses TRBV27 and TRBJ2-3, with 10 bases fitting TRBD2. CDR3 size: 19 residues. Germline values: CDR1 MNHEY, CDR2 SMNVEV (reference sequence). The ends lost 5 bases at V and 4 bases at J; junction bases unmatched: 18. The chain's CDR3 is CASSPTPTLLAGASDTQYF. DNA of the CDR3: TGTGCCAGCAGTCCCACCCCCACTCTTCTAGCGGGAGCGTCAGATACGCAGTATTTT.

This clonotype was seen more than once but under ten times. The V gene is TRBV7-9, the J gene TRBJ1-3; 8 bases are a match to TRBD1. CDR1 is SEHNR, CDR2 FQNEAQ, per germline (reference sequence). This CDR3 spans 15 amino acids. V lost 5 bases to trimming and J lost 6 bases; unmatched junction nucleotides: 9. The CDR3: CASSPGQGHLNTIYF. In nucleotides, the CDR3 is TGTGCCAGCAGCCCTGGACAGGGCCATTTAAACACCATATATTTT.

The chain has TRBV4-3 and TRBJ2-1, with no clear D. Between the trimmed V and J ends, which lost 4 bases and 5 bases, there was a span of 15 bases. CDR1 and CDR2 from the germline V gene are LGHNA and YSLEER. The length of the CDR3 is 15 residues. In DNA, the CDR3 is TGCGCCAGCAGCCCGATACAACGTAGGAACAATGAGCAGTTCTTC. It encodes CASSPIQRRNNEQFF.

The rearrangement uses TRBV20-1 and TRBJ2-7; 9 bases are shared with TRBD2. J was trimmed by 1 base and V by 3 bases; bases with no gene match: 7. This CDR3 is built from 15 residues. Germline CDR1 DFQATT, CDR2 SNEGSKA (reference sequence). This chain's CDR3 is CSASSRTSASYEQYF. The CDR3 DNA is TGCAGTGCTAGTAGCCGGACTAGCGCTTCCTACGAGCAGTACTTC.

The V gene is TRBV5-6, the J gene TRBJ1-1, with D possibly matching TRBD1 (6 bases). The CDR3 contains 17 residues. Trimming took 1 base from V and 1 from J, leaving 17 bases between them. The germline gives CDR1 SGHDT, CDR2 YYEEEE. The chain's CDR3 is CASSLFEKTGKNTEAFF. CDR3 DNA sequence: TGTGCCAGCAGCTTGTTTGAAAAGACAGGAAAGAACACTGAAGCTTTCTTT.

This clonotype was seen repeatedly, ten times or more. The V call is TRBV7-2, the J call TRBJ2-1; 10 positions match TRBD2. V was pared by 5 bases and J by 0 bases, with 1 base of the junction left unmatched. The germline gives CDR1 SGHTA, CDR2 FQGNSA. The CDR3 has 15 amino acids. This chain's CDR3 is CASSPSGGSYNEQFF. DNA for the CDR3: TGTGCCAGCAGCCCTAGCGGGGGCTCCTACAATGAGCAGTTCTTC.

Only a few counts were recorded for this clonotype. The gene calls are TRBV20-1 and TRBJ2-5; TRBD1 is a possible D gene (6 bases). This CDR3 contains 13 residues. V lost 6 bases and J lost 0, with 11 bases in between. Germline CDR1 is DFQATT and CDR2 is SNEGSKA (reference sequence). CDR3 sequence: CSAGRTDQETQYF. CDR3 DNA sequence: TGCAGTGCGGGTAGGACAGACCAAGAGACCCAGTACTTC.

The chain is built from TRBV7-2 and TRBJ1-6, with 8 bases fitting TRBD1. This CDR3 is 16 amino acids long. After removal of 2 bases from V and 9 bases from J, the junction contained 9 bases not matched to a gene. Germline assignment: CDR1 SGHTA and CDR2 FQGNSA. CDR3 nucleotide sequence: TGTGCCAGCAGCTTATTAATAGACAGGGGTGTTTCACCCCTCCACTTT. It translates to CASSLLIDRGVSPLHF.

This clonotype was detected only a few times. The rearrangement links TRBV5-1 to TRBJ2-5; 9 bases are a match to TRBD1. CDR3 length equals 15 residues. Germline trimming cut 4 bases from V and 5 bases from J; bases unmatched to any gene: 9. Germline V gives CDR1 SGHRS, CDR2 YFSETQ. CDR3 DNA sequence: TGCGCCAGCAGCGTTGGGGACAGGGAATGGGAGACCCAGTACTTC. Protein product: CASSVGDREWETQYF.

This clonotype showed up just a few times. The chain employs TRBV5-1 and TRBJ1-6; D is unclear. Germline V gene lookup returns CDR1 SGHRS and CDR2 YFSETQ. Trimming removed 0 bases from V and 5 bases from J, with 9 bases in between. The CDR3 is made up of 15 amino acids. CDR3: CASSLDLLNNSPLHF. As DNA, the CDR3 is TGCGCCAGCAGCTTGGATCTATTAAATAATTCACCCCTCCACTTT.

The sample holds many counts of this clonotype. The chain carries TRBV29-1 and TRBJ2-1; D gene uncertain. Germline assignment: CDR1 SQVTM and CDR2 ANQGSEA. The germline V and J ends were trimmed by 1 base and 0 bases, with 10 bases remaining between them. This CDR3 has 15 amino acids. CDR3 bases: TGCAGCGTTGAAGCGACACAGATCTCCTACAATGAGCAGTTCTTC. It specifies CSVEATQISYNEQFF.

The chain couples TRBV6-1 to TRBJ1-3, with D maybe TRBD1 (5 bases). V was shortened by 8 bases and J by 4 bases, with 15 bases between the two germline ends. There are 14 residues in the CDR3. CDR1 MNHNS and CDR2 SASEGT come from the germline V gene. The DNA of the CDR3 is TGTGCCAGCCGGCGCGGGGCTCTCGGAAACACCATATATTTT. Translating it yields CASRRGALGNTIYF.

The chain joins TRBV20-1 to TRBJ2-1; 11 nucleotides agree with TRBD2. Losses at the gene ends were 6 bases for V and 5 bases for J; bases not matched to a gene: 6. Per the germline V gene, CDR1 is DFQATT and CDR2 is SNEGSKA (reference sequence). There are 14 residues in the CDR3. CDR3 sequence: CSAQTSGKNNEQFF. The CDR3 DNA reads TGCAGTGCCCAGACTAGCGGGAAGAACAATGAGCAGTTCTTC.

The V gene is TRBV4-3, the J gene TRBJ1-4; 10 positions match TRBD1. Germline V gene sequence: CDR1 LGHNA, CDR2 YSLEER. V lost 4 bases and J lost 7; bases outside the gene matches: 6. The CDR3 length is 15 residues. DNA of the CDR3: TGCGCCAGCAGCCTTGGACAGGGGGAATTTGAAAAACTGTTTTTT. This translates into CASSLGQGEFEKLFF.

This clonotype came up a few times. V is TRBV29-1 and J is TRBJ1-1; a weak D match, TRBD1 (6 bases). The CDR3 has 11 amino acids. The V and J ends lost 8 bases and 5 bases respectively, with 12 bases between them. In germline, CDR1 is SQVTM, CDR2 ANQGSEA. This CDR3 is CSSSQGTEAFF. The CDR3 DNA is TGCAGCTCGAGCCAGGGGACTGAAGCTTTCTTT.

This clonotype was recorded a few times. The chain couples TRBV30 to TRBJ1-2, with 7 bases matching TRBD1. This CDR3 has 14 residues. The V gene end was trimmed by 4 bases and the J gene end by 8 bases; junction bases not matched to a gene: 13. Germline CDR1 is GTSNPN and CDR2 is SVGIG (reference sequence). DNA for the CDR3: TGTGCCTGGACGCGCGTCGGCACAGGGGTCGGCTACACCTTC. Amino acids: CAWTRVGTGVGYTF.

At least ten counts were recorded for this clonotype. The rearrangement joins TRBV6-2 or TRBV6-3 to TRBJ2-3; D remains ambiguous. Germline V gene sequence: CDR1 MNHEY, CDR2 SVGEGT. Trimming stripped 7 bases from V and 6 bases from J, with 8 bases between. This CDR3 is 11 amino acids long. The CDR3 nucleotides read TGTGCCAGCAAAACCTACGATACGCAGTATTTT. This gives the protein CASKTYDTQYF.

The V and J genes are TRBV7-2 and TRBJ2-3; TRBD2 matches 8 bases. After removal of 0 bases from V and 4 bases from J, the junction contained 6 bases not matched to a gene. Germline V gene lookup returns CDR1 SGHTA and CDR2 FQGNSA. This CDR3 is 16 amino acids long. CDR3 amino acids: CASSLAVASGPDTQYF. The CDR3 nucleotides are TGTGCCAGCAGCTTAGCGGTGGCTAGCGGGCCAGATACGCAGTATTTT.

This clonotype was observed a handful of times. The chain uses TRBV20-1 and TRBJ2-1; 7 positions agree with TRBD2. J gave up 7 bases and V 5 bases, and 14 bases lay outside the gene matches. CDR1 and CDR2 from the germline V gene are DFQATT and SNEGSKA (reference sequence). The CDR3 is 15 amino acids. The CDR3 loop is CSAPGWAGVRNEQFF. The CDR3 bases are TGCAGTGCTCCGGGCTGGGCGGGAGTTAGAAATGAGCAGTTCTTC.

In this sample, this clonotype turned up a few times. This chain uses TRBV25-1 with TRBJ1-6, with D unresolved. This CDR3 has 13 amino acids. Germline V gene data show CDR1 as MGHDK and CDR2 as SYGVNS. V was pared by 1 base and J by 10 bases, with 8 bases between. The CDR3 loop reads CASSELGESPLHF. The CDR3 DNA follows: TGTGCCAGCAGTGAATTGGGAGAATCACCCCTCCACTTT.